This TCR beta chain was captured in a study of T-cell memory formation after mild COVID-19. Overall study: The TCR clusters were mostly specific to one donor.

Study-wide results and limits: Memory cells collected pre-infection included some clones that later responded, suggesting cross-reactive memory joined. Second-wave clones with a day 37 peak had unconfirmed SARS-CoV-2 specificity. CD4+ contracting clones were found mainly in CM and EM, and CD8+ ones in EMRA.

TCRdb recomputed calls from the 5' RACE reads with MiXCR, one row per CDR3 protein. This sample has fewer than 250,000 distinct CDR3 sequences, with around 25% found just once. This clonotype has just one count. Its antigen is undetermined. The TCR sequence derives from an adult woman who had mild COVID-19 (a few samples of this study predate the infection). Cell type and time point are not known. Sequenced material: PBMCs or a T cell subset sorted from them (not recorded which).

CDR3 sequence reads: CASRLGTANQPQHF. CDR3 nucleotides: TGTGCCAGCAGGTTAGGGACAGCTAATCAGCCCCAGCATTTT. The chain is built from TRBV27 and TRBJ1-5, with 7 bases matching TRBD1. CDR3 size: 14 residues. Unmatched junction bases numbered 6, after V lost 6 bases and J lost 4 bases. Germline V gives CDR1 MNHEY, CDR2 SMNVEV (reference sequence).